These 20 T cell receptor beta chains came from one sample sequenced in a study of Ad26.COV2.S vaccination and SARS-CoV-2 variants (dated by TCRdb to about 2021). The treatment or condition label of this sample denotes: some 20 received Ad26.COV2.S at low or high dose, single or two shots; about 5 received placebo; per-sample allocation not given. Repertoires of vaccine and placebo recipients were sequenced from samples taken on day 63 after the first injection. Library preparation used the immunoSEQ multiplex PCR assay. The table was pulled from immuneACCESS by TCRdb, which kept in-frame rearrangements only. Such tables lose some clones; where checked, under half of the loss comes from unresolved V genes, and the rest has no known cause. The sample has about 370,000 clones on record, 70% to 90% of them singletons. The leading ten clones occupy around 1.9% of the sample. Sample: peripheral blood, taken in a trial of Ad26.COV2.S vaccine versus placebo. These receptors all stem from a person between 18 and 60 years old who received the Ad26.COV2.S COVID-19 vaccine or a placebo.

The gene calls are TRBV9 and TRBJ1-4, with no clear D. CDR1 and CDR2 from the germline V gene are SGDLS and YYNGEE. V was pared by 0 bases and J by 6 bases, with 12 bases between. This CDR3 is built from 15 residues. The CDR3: CASSVAGGRDEKLFF. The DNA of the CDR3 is TGTGCCAGCAGCGTAGCGGGAGGGAGGGATGAAAAACTGTTTTTT. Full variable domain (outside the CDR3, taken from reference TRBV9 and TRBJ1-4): DSGVTQTPKHLITATGQRVTLRCSPRSGDLSVYWYQQSLDQGLQFLIQYYNGEERAKGNILERFSAQQFPDLHSELNLSSLELGDSALYFCASSVAGGRDEKLFFGSGTQLSVL.

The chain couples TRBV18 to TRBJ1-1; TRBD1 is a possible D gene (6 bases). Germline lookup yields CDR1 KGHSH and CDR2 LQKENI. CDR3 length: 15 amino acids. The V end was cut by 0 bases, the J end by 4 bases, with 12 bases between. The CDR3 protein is CASSPPQGSGTEAFF. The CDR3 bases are TGTGCCAGCTCACCACCACAGGGATCGGGCACTGAAGCTTTCTTT.

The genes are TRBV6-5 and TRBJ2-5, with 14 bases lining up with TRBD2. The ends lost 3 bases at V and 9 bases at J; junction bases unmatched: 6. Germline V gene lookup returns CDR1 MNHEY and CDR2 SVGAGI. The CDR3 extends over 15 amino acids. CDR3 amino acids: CASSYGGLAGAPQYF. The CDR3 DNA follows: TGTGCCAGCAGTTATGGGGGACTAGCGGGAGCCCCCCAGTACTTC.

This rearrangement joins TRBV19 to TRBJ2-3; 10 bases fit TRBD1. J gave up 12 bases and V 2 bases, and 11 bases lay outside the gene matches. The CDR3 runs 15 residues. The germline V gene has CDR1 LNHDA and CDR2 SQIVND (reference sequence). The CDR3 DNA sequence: TGTGCCAGTAGTATAAGGGGCCCGGGGACAGGGGATCAGTATTTT. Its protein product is CASSIRGPGTGDQYF.

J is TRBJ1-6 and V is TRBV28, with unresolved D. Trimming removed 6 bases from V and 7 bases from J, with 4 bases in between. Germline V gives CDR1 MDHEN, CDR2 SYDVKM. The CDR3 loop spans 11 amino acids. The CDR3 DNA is TGTGCCAGCAGGGACAATTCACCCCTCCACTTT. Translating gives CASRDNSPLHF. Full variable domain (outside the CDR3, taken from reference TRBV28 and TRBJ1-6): DVKVTQSSRYLVKRTGEKVFLECVQDMDHENMFWYRQDPGLGLRLIYFSYDVKMKEKGDIPEGYSVSREKKERFSLILESASTNQTSMYLCASRDNSPLHFGNGTRLTVT.

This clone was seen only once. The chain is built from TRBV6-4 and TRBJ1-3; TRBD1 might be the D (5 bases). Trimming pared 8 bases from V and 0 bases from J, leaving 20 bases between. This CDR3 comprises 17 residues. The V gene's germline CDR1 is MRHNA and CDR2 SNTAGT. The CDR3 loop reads CASPISRSRGSGNTIYF. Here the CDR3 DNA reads TGTGCCAGCCCCATCTCCCGCTCGAGGGGCTCTGGAAACACCATATATTTT.

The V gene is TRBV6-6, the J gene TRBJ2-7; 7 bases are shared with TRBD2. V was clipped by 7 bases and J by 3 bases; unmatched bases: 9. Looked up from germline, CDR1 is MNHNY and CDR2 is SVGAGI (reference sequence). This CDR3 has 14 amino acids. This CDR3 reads CASNQLAPNYEQYF. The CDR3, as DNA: TGTGCCAGCAATCAACTAGCGCCCAACTACGAGCAGTACTTC.

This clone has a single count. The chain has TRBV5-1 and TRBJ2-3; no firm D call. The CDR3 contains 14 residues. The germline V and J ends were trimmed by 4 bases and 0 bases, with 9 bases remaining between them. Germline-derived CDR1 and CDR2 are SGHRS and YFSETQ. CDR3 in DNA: TGCGCCAGCAGCCAAAGGCGAAGCACAGATACGCAGTATTTT. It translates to CASSQRRSTDTQYF.

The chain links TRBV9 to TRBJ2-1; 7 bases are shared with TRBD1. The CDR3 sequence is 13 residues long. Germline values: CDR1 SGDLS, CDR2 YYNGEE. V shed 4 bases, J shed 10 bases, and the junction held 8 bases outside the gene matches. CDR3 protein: CASSKDRQGEQFF. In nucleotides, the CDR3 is TGTGCCAGCAGCAAGGACAGGCAGGGCGAGCAGTTCTTC.

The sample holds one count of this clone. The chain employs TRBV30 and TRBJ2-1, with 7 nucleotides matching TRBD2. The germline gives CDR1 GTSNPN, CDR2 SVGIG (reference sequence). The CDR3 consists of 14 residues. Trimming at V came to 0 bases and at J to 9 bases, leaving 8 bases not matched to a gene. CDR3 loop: CAWSVLSPSGEQFF. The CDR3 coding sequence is TGTGCCTGGAGTGTACTATCCCCTAGCGGTGAGCAGTTCTTC.

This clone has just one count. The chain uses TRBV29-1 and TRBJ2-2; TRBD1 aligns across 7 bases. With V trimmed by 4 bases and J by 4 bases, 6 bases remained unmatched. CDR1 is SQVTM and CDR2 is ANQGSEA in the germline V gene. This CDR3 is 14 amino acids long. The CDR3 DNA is TGCAGCGTTGTTCGGGACAGAAGCACCGGGGAGCTGTTTTTT. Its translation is CSVVRDRSTGELFF.

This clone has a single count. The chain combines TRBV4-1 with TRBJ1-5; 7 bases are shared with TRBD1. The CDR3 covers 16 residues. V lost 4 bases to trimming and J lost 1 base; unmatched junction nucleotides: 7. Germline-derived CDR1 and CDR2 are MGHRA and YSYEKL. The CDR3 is CASSRIWTGSNQPQHF. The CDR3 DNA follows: TGCGCCAGCAGCCGCATATGGACAGGAAGCAATCAGCCCCAGCATTTT.

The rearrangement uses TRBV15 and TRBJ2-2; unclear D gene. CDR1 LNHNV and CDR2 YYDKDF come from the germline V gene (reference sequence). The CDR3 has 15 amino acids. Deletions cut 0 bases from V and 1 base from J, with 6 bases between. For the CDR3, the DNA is TGTGCCACCAGCAGAGAAGGGCTGAACACCGGGGAGCTGTTTTTT. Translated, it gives CATSREGLNTGELFF. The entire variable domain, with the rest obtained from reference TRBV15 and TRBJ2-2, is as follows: DAMVIQNPRYQVTQFGKPVTLSCSQTLNHNVMYWYQQKSSQAPKLLFHYYDKDFNNEADTPDNFQSRRPNTSFCFLDIRSPGLGDTAMYLCATSREGLNTGELFFGEGSRLTVL.

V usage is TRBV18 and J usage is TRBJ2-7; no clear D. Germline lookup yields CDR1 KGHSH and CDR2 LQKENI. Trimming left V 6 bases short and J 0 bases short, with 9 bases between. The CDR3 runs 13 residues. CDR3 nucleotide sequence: TGTGCCAGCTCTCCTCCCGTCTCCTACGAGCAGTACTTC. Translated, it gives CASSPPVSYEQYF.

The CDR3 DNA follows: TGTGCCAGCAGCCAAGTCGGGAGGAATGAGCAGTTCTTC. This gives the protein CASSQVGRNEQFF. This chain joins TRBV14 and TRBJ2-1; 7 positions agree with TRBD2. V lost 1 base, J lost 7 bases, and 1 base stayed unmatched. Germline assignment: CDR1 SGHDN and CDR2 FVKESK. This CDR3 is built from 13 residues.

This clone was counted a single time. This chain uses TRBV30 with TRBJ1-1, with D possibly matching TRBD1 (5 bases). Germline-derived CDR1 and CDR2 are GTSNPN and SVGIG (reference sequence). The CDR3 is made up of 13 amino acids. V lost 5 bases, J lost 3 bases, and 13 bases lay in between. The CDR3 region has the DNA TGTGCCTGGTGCTGGACACCCTACACTGAAGCTTTCTTT. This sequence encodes CAWCWTPYTEAFF.

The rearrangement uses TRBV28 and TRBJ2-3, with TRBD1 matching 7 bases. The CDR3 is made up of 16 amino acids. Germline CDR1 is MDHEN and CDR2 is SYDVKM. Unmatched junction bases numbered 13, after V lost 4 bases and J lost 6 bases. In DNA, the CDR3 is TGTGCCAGCAGTTACGGGAAGGGGGCGAATTCGGATACGCAGTATTTT. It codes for CASSYGKGANSDTQYF.

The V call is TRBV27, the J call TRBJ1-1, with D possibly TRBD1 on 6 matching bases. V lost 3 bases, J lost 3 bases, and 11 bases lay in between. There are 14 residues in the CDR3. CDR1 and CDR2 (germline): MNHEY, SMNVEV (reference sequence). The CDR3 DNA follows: TGTGCCAGCAGTTTCCAAGGACAGTACACTGAAGCTTTCTTT. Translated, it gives CASSFQGQYTEAFF.

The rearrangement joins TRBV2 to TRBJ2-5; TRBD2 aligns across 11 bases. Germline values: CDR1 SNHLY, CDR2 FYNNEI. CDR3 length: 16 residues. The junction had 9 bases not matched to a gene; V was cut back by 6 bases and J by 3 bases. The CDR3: CASSPGTSGVEETQYF. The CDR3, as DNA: TGTGCCAGCAGCCCCGGGACTAGCGGAGTCGAAGAGACCCAGTACTTC.

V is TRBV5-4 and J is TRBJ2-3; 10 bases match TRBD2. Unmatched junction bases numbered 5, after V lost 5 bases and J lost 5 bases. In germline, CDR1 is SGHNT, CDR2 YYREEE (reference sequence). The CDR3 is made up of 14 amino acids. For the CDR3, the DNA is TGTGCCAGCAGGAGCGGGAGGGCTGGAGATACGCAGTATTTT. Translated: CASRSGRAGDTQYF.